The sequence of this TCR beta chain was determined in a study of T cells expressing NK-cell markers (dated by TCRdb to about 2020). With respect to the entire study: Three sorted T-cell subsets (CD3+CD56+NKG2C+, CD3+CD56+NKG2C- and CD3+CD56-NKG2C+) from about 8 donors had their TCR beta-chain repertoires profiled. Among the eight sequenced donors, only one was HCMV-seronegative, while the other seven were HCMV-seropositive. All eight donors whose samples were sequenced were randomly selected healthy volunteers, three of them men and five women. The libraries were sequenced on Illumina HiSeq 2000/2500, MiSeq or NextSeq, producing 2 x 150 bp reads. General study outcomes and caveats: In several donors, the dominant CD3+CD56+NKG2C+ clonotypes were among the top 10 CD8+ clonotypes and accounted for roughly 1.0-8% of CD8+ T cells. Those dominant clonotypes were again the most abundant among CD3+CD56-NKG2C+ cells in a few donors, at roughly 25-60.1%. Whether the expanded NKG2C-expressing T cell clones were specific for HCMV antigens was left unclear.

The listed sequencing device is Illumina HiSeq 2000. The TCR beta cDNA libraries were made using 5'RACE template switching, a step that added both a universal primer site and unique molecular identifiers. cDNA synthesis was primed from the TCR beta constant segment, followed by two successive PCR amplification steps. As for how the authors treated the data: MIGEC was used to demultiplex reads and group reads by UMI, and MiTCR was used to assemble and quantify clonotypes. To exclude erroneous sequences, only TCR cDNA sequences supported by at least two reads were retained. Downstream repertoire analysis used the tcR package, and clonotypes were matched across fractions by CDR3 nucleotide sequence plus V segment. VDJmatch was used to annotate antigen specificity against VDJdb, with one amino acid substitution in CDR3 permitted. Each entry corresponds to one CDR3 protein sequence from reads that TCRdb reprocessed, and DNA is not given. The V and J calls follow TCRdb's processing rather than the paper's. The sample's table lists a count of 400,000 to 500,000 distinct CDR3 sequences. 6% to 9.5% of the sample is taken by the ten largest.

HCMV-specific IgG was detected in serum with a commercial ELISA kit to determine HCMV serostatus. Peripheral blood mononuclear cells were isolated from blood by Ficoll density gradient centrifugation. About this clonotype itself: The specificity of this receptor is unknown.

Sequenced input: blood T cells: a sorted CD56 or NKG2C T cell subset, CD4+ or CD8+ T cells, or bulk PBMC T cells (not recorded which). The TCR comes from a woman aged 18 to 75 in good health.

CDR3 reads: CASSDGTSVLGGSYNEQFF. The chain is made from TRBV6-4 and TRBJ2-1; TCRdb selects TRBD2, and the lack of DNA leaves this call unchecked. The germline V gene specifies MRHNA as CDR1 and SNTAGT as CDR2. Measured from the cysteine to the phenylalanine, the CDR3 is 19 residues long. No DNA is given.